Detailed here is one T cell receptor (beta chain). Its antigen is not identified. Primers for the PCR totalled 60 Vbeta and 13 Jbeta. Original methodology: As a later analysis found, there were 80 million or so unique TCR beta chains, of which roughly 11 million were shared. TCRdb keeps only in-frame clones here, not all; method: immunoSEQ multiplex PCR. V and J calls and clone size are as listed in that table; D and trimming were resolved from the DNA. The sample lists over 85,000 clones, about 90% occurring once. This specimen belongs to a study of cytomegalovirus exposure and HLA in healthy donors. Study-level results: Highly shared sequence variants in one cluster were likely a sequencing artifact.

The CDR3 consists of 14 residues. Deletions cut 8 bases from V and 4 bases from J, with 18 bases between. CDR1 MNHEY and CDR2 SVGAGI come from the germline V gene. The TCR sequence derives from a middle-aged man in good health and CMV-seronegative. Sequenced material: PBMCs. V is TRBV6-5 and J is TRBJ2-7; possibly TRBD2 for D (6 bases). The CDR3 region has the DNA TGTGCCAGCTCCTTCGGAGGGGAAGAGTACGAGCAGTACTTC. It specifies CASSFGGEEYEQYF.